This is a list of T cell receptor beta chains from one sample in a study of radiation and T cells in renal cell carcinoma. TCRdb's copy holds only in-frame clones and misses some; the assay was immunoSEQ multiplex PCR. The sample carries under 100,000 clones, about 82% recorded once. Source: blood, taken from a patient whose treatment included radiotherapy and nephrectomy. The receptors here all came from a man aged 50 to 60 with renal cell carcinoma. The CDR3 runs from the conserved cysteine through the conserved F or W. A D gene is named only where the DNA matches it firmly. Size is omitted from some rows. Given values are once, few, many or a class for expanded clones.

clone_size: .; d_call: .; j_call: TRBJ2-3; v_call: TRBV29-1; cdr3_nt: TGCAGCGTTGGCGATTCCGATACGCAGTATTTT; cdr3_aa: CSVGDSDTQYF
clone_size: .; d_call: TRBD1; j_call: TRBJ2-7; v_call: TRBV5-1; cdr3_nt: TGCGCCAGCAGCATCGACCCGGGACAGGGTAACTTAGAGCAGTACTTC; cdr3_aa: CASSIDPGQGNLEQYF
clone_size: .; d_call: .; j_call: TRBJ2-3; v_call: TRBV18; cdr3_nt: TGTGCCAGCTCACCAACCAGCGCGGCTAGCACAGATACGCAGTATTTT; cdr3_aa: CASSPTSAASTDTQYF
clone_size: .; d_call: TRBD2; j_call: TRBJ2-7; v_call: TRBV29-1; cdr3_nt: TGCAGCTGCGGGGGGCAGACTACCTACGAGCAGTACTTC; cdr3_aa: CSCGGQTTYEQYF
clone_size: .; d_call: .; j_call: TRBJ2-2; v_call: TRBV5-1; cdr3_nt: TGCGCCAGTCGTGGTGGGCAGGGTTCCGGGGAGCTGTTTTTT; cdr3_aa: CASRGGQGSGELFF
clone_size: .; d_call: .; j_call: TRBJ1-1; v_call: TRBV27; cdr3_nt: TGTGCCAGCAGCCACTCCACCGGGGCATACACTGAAGCTTTCTTT; cdr3_aa: CASSHSTGAYTEAFF
clone_size: .; d_call: .; j_call: TRBJ2-1; v_call: TRBV5-1; cdr3_nt: TGCGCCAGCAGCTTGGGTCTTAGCTACAATGAGCAGTTCTTC; cdr3_aa: CASSLGLSYNEQFF
clone_size: .; d_call: TRBD1; j_call: TRBJ2-3; v_call: TRBV27; cdr3_nt: TGTGCCAGCACCCACGGGACAGAGGGGTCAGATACGCAGTATTTT; cdr3_aa: CASTHGTEGSDTQYF
clone_size: .; d_call: .; j_call: TRBJ2-7; v_call: TRBV7-9; cdr3_nt: TGTGCCAGCAGCTTGGACGAGCAGTACTTC; cdr3_aa: CASSLDEQYF
clone_size: .; d_call: TRBD2; j_call: TRBJ2-5; v_call: TRBV30; cdr3_nt: TGTGCCTGGAGGGTAGCGGGAGGGGCAGAGACCCAGTACTTC; cdr3_aa: CAWRVAGGAETQYF
clone_size: .; d_call: .; j_call: TRBJ1-2; v_call: TRBV30; cdr3_nt: TGTGCCTGGGGAAAAACAGGGACTGGCTACACCTTC; cdr3_aa: CAWGKTGTGYTF
clone_size: .; d_call: .; j_call: TRBJ2-5; v_call: TRBV5-8; cdr3_nt: TGTGCCAGCAGCCGGGACATCCTGGAGGGACAGTACTTC; cdr3_aa: CASSRDILEGQYF
clone_size: .; d_call: .; j_call: TRBJ2-7; v_call: TRBV30; cdr3_nt: TGTGCCTGGAGTGTACGACGACAGATCTACGAGCAGTACTTC; cdr3_aa: CAWSVRRQIYEQYF
clone_size: .; d_call: TRBD1; j_call: TRBJ2-5; v_call: TRBV5-1; cdr3_nt: TGCGCCAGCAGCTTAGGCCTGACAGGGAAAGAGACCCAGTACTTC; cdr3_aa: CASSLGLTGKETQYF
clone_size: .; d_call: .; j_call: TRBJ2-7; v_call: TRBV5-1; cdr3_nt: TGCGCCAGCAGCTTGGGGCAGTCCATCTCCTACGAGCAGTACTTC; cdr3_aa: CASSLGQSISYEQYF
clone_size: .; d_call: .; j_call: TRBJ1-1; v_call: TRBV6-5; cdr3_nt: TGTGCCAGCAGTTACTCGATCGGGGGCGTTTCAGGTGAAGCTTTCTTT; cdr3_aa: CASSYSIGGVSGEAFF
clone_size: .; d_call: .; j_call: TRBJ1-2; v_call: TRBV6-5; cdr3_nt: TGTGCCAGCAGTATTGACAGGATTAACTATGGCTACACCTTC; cdr3_aa: CASSIDRINYGYTF
clone_size: .; d_call: TRBD2; j_call: TRBJ2-2; v_call: TRBV18; cdr3_nt: TGTGCCAGCTCACCCCCTAGCGGGGCCTCCGGGGAGCTGTTTTTT; cdr3_aa: CASSPPSGASGELFF
clone_size: .; d_call: .; j_call: TRBJ2-6; v_call: TRBV6-5; cdr3_nt: TGTGCCAGCAGTTACTCGGCCTCGGGGGCCAACGTCCTGACTTTC; cdr3_aa: CASSYSASGANVLTF
clone_size: once; d_call: .; j_call: TRBJ2-7; v_call: TRBV5-1; cdr3_nt: TGCGCCAGCACCCGCGGAGGGTCAGAGTTAAGCTCCTACGAGCAGTACTTC; cdr3_aa: CASTRGGSELSSYEQYF
clone_size: .; d_call: .; j_call: TRBJ2-7; v_call: TRBV27; cdr3_nt: TGTGCCAGCAGTTATGGACAGAACTACGAGCAGTACTTC; cdr3_aa: CASSYGQNYEQYF
clone_size: .; d_call: TRBD1; j_call: TRBJ2-4; v_call: TRBV15; cdr3_nt: TGTGCCACCAGCAGGGACAGGGTTGGAAACATTCAGTACTTC; cdr3_aa: CATSRDRVGNIQYF
clone_size: .; d_call: TRBD1; j_call: TRBJ2-5; v_call: TRBV25-1; cdr3_nt: TGTGCCAGCAGCGCAAGCCCGGGACAGGGAGGGGAGACCCAGTACTTC; cdr3_aa: CASSASPGQGGETQYF
clone_size: few; d_call: .; j_call: TRBJ2-5; v_call: TRBV7-3; cdr3_nt: TGTGCCAGCAGCTCCGGCCTCCCCGGGGGAGAGACCCAGTACTTC; cdr3_aa: CASSSGLPGGETQYF